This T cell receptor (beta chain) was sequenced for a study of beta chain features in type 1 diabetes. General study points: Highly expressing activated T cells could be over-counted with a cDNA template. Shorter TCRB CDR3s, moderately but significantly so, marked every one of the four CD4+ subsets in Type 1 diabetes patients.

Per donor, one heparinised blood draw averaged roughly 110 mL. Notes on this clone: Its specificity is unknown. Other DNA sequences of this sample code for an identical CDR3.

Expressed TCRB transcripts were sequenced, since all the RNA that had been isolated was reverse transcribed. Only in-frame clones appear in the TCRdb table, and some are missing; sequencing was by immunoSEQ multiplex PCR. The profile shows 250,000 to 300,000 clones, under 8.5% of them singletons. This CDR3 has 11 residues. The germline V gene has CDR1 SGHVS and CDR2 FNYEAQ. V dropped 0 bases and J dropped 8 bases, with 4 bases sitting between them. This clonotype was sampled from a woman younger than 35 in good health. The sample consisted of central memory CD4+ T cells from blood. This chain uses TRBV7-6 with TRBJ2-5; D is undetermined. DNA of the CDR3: TGTGCCAGCAGCTTAGCTCAAACCCAGTACTTC. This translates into CASSLAQTQYF.